This TCR beta chain is drawn from a study of cytomegalovirus exposure and HLA in healthy donors. The CDR3 loop spans 11 amino acids. Germline loops: CDR1 SNHLY, CDR2 FYNNEI. The ends lost 3 bases at V and 12 bases at J; junction bases unmatched: 3. PCR primers comprised 60 Vbeta and 13 Jbeta primers. Using immunoSEQ multiplex PCR, the repertoire was profiled, and TCRdb retains in-frame clones only, with some absent. The table has roughly 180,000 clones, 9.5% seen once. The sample was PBMCs. The chain joins TRBV2 to TRBJ1-2; 8 bases align to TRBD1. The source of this sequence is a woman aged 30 to 39 in good health and CMV-seropositive. This chain's CDR3 is CASSEQGADTF. CDR3 bases: TGTGCCAGCAGTGAGCAGGGGGCTGACACCTTC. Together with reference TRBV2 and TRBJ1-2, the CDR3 gives the full variable domain: EPEVTQTPSHQVTQMGQEVILRCVPISNHLYFYWYRQILGQKVEFLVSFYNNEISEKSEIFDDQFSVERPDGSNFTLKIRSTKLEDSAMYFCASSEQGADTFGSGTRLTVV.